The rows below give T cell receptor beta chains drawn from one sample of a study of blood T cell repertoires in COVID-19. Sequencing was performed with immunoSEQ multiplex PCR; in TCRdb, only in-frame clones are kept and a portion is missing. The table lists 200,000 to 250,000 clones, around four fifths of them singletons. The source material was peripheral blood. The receptors derive from a man aged 30 to 45 with active or convalescent COVID-19. Both conserved end residues are part of each CDR3.

J,V,length,CDR3
TRBJ1-1,TRBV11-3,15,CASSPTSGKNTEAFF
TRBJ2-1,TRBV7-6,18,CASSLMSGLAGGKDEQFF
TRBJ1-3,TRBV3-1/TRBV3-2,16,CASSQVVDSSGNTIYF
TRBJ2-1,TRBV18,14,CASSPRGSYNEQFF
TRBJ2-4,TRBV25-1,11,CASSGGDIQYF
TRBJ1-2,TRBV13,13,CASSPGGNYGYTF
TRBJ2-5,TRBV11-2,15,CASSSLAGYQETQYF
TRBJ1-5,TRBV7-2,13,CASSFGGNQPQHF
TRBJ2-2,TRBV7-2,12,CASSFRTGELFF
TRBJ1-5,TRBV25-1,17,CASSAQLQTGGRQPQHF
TRBJ1-2,TRBV19,15,CASSMEGTPNYGYTF
TRBJ2-3,TRBV7-2,17,CASSSPSGRPSTDTQYF
TRBJ1-5,TRBV7-2,15,CASSPRGTANQPQHF
TRBJ1-2,TRBV29-1,14,CSISGDRGVLGYTF
TRBJ2-1,TRBV5-1,12,CASSSSRGEQFF
TRBJ2-5,TRBV29-1,14,CSVQSGGHRETQYF
TRBJ2-1,TRBV4-3,16,CASSQTQGRAYNEQFF
TRBJ2-7,TRBV20-1,14,CSASMGPTSYEQYF
TRBJ2-7,TRBV6-1,16,CASSEAASGRLYEQYF
TRBJ2-2,TRBV10-3,16,CAIRSDRNLGAGELFF
TRBJ2-1,TRBV9,15,CASSGGGVLYNEQFF
TRBJ2-2,TRBV25-1,14,CASSDAGGGGELFF
TRBJ1-2,TRBV5-4,15,CASRNVGGGDYGYTF
TRBJ2-5,TRBV6-2/TRBV6-3,14,CASSKSRLQETQYF
TRBJ1-4,TRBV6-5,15,CASSLYQGTNEKLFF
TRBJ2-7,TRBV12-3/TRBV12-4,12,CASSLGGGEQYF
TRBJ2-7,TRBV5-4,14,CASSLKLAGAEQYF
TRBJ2-1,TRBV18,17,CASSPPVSGDPYNEQFF
TRBJ2-1,TRBV29-1,12,CSVIRDYNEQFF
TRBJ2-7,TRBV4-1,16,CASSQVARSTGGGQYF
TRBJ1-2,TRBV6-1,15,CASSEGPPGLYGYTF
TRBJ2-2,TRBV5-1,14,CASSLAAVPGELFF
TRBJ1-2,TRBV28,12,CASSNSLYGYTF
TRBJ1-2,TRBV28,13,CASRPTGERGYTF
TRBJ1-2,TRBV3-1/TRBV3-2,18,CASSRSDRDPLANYGYTF
TRBJ1-6,TRBV19,14,CASSISSGNSPLHF
TRBJ1-1,TRBV6-5,11,CASRQGTEAFF
TRBJ1-4,TRBV2,15,CASSEVEAGGQKLFF
TRBJ2-7,TRBV12-3/TRBV12-4,12,CASRAGGREQYF
TRBJ2-7,TRBV3-1/TRBV3-2,17,CASSQVGGLAVSYEQYF
TRBJ1-4,TRBV30,14,CAWREAGPPEKLFF
TRBJ1-4,TRBV28,15,CASHSSGGVGERLFF
TRBJ2-7,TRBV5-1,15,CASSLEGTGAYEQYF
TRBJ1-1,TRBV2,17,CASSEAQRVIMNTEAFF
TRBJ2-1,TRBV4-3,14,CASSGWDRVSEQFF